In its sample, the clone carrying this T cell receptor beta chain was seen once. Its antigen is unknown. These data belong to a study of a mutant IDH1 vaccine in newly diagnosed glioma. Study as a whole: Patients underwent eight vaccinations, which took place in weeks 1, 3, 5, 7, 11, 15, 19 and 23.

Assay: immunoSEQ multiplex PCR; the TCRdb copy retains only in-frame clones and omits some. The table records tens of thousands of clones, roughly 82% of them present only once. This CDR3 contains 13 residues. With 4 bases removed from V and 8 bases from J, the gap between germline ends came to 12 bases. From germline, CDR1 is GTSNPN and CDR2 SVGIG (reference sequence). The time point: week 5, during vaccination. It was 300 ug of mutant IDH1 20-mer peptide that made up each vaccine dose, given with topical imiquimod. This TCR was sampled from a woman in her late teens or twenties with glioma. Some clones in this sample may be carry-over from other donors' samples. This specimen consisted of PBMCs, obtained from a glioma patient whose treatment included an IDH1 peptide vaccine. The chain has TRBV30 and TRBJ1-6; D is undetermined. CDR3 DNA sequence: TGTGCCTGGACATGGTCAGAGGATTCACCCCTCCACTTT. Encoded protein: CAWTWSEDSPLHF. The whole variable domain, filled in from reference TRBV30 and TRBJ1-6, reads SQTIHQWPATLVQPVGSPLSLECTVEGTSNPNLYWYRQAAGRGLQLLFYSVGIGQISSEVPQNLSASRPQDRQFILSSKKLLLSDSGFYLCAWTWSEDSPLHFGNGTRLTVT.